The 32 T cell receptor beta chains in this list originate from one sample, sequenced in a study of blood T cell repertoires in COVID-19 (dated by TCRdb to 2018 to 2020). Library method: the immunoSEQ multiplex PCR assay. As stored in TCRdb, this immuneACCESS dataset retains in-frame rearrangements with V and J assigned. A fraction of the clones does not appear; measured against another copy, unresolved V genes explain less than half of the discrepancy, and the remainder lacks a known reason. The sample table shows some 200,000 clones, and around three quarters are seen once. The leading ten clones occupy around 5.4% of the sample. Sequenced: peripheral blood. These receptors were collected from a woman between 65 and 79 years old with acute or convalescent COVID-19.

The chain employs TRBV7-3 and TRBJ2-1; maybe TRBD2 (5 bases). CDR1 is SGHTA, CDR2 FQGTGA, per germline. V was trimmed by 2 bases and J by 2 bases, leaving 7 bases between them. The CDR3 totals 14 residues. CDR3 sequence: CASSLAGAYNEQFF. CDR3 coding DNA: TGTGCCAGCAGCTTAGCGGGCGCCTACAATGAGCAGTTCTTC.

V and J are TRBV2 and TRBJ2-1; 10 bases line up with TRBD2. CDR1 and CDR2 (germline): SNHLY, FYNNEI. J lost 5 bases, V lost 2 bases, and 3 bases had no gene match. The CDR3 is 15 amino acids. This CDR3 is CASSERLAGHNEQFF. The CDR3 nucleotides read TGTGCCAGCAGTGAACGACTAGCGGGCCACAATGAGCAGTTCTTC.

The chain recombines TRBV6-2 or TRBV6-3 with TRBJ2-1; D might be TRBD2 (5 bases). The CDR3 runs to 14 residues. Germline V CDR1 and CDR2: MNHEY, SVGEGT. Trimming took off 0 bases at V and 7 bases at J, with 10 bases between the two ends. The CDR3 DNA is TGTGCCAGCAGTTACTCAGAAGGCGGGAATGAGCAGTTCTTC. Its translation is CASSYSEGGNEQFF.

The chain combines TRBV28 with TRBJ2-7; TRBD1 agrees at 11 bases. The germline CDR1 and CDR2 sequences are MDHEN and SYDVKM. The CDR3 covers 15 residues. V lost 3 bases and J lost 4; bases outside the gene matches: 5. The CDR3: CASSLGGTGGYEQYF. CDR3 in DNA: TGTGCCAGCAGTTTGGGCGGGACAGGGGGATACGAGCAGTACTTC.

The gene calls are TRBV1 and TRBJ2-3; the table's D call, TRBD2, has no DNA check behind it. TRBV1 is noted as a pseudogene. CDR3 length equals 18 residues. CDR3 DNA sequence: TGCACCAGCAGCCAAGAATCCAGCGGGGGCCTTTGCACAGATACGCAGTATTTT. Protein sequence: CTSSQESSGGLCTDTQYF.

The chain uses TRBV5-4 and TRBJ2-7; D is perhaps TRBD1 (6 bases). V was pared by 0 bases and J by 3 bases, with 13 bases between. Germline V CDR1 and CDR2: SGHNT, YYREEE (reference sequence). The CDR3 contains 15 residues. The CDR3 DNA reads as TGTGCCAGCAGCTTGGTGGCCAGGGGAGTCTACGAGCAGTACTTC. Protein product: CASSLVARGVYEQYF.

The rearrangement links TRBV29-1 to TRBJ1-2, with a weak D call TRBD1 (6 bases). The CDR3 contains 11 residues. CDR1 is SQVTM and CDR2 is ANQGSEA in the germline V gene. V shed 7 bases and J shed 9 bases, with 15 bases lying between them. DNA of the CDR3: TGCAGCGGCGAAAGACAGGAAAGCTACACCTTC. It specifies CSGERQESYTF. The full variable domain, with the rest looked up from reference TRBV29-1 and TRBJ1-2, is SAVISQKPSRDICQRGTSLTIQCQVDSQVTMMFWYRQQPGQSLTLIATANQGSEATYESGFVIDKFPISRPNLTFSTLTVSNMSPEDSSIYLCSGERQESYTFGSGTRLTVV.

The chain has TRBV7-3 and TRBJ2-3; 7 nucleotides match TRBD1. Germline V lookup: CDR1 SGHTA, CDR2 FQGTGA. This CDR3 is built from 15 residues. The ends lost 5 bases at V and 1 base at J; junction bases unmatched: 6. CDR3 in amino acids: CASSPFDRGTDTQYF. The CDR3 nucleotides read TGTGCCAGCAGCCCCTTTGACAGGGGCACAGATACGCAGTATTTT.

The V and J genes are TRBV2 and TRBJ1-4, with D perhaps matching TRBD1 (6 bases). V shed 7 bases and J shed 8 bases, with 20 bases lying between them. Germline values: CDR1 SNHLY, CDR2 FYNNEI. CDR3 length: 15 amino acids. CDR3 region: CASNAGAGREEKLFF. Written as DNA, the CDR3 is TGTGCCAGCAACGCAGGGGCCGGTCGGGAAGAAAAACTGTTTTTT. Full variable domain (outside the CDR3, taken from reference TRBV2 and TRBJ1-4): EPEVTQTPSHQVTQMGQEVILRCVPISNHLYFYWYRQILGQKVEFLVSFYNNEISEKSEIFDDQFSVERPDGSNFTLKIRSTKLEDSAMYFCASNAGAGREEKLFFGSGTQLSVL.

The chain combines TRBV6-2 or TRBV6-3 with TRBJ1-1; 8 nucleotides line up with TRBD1. Germline values: CDR1 MNHEY, CDR2 SVGEGT. CDR3 length equals 15 residues. Unmatched junction bases numbered 14, after V lost 6 bases and J lost 8 bases. The chain's CDR3 is CASSLIGTGTGEAFF. The DNA of the CDR3 is TGTGCCAGCAGCCTAATAGGGACCGGGACAGGAGAAGCTTTCTTT.

V is TRBV7-3 and J is TRBJ2-5; tentatively, D is TRBD2 (6 bases). With 0 bases removed from V and 7 bases from J, the gap between germline ends came to 15 bases. This CDR3 has 15 amino acids. CDR1 is SGHTA, CDR2 FQGTGA, per germline. The CDR3 reads CASSLTRASVGTQYF. CDR3 sequence (DNA): TGTGCCAGCAGCTTAACGAGGGCTAGCGTGGGGACCCAGTACTTC. Looking up the rest from reference TRBV7-3 and TRBJ2-5 gives the full variable domain: GAGVSQTPSNKVTEKGKYVELRCDPISGHTALYWYRQSLGQGPEFLIYFQGTGAADDSGLPNDRFFAVRPEGSVSTLKIQRTERGDSAVYLCASSLTRASVGTQYFGPGTRLLVL.

This clone was detected only once. The chain is built from TRBV27 and TRBJ2-2; D is ambiguous. V was trimmed by 2 bases and J by 1 base, leaving 11 bases between them. The germline CDR1 and CDR2 sequences are MNHEY and SMNVEV (reference sequence). The CDR3 consists of 16 residues. The CDR3 coding sequence is TGTGCCAGCAGTTTAACCGGGTTTCGGAACACCGGGGAGCTGTTTTTT. As protein: CASSLTGFRNTGELFF.

The sample holds a few counts of this clone. This rearrangement joins TRBV3-1 (or the pseudogene TRBV3-2) to TRBJ2-6, with unresolved D. Per germline, CDR1 LGHDT and CDR2 YNNKEL (reference sequence). Trimming pared 1 base from V and 2 bases from J, leaving 6 bases between. The CDR3 runs 15 residues. The CDR3 here is CASSQGRPGANVLTF. The DNA of the CDR3 is TGTGCCAGCAGCCAAGGCAGGCCTGGGGCCAACGTCCTGACTTTC.

The count of this clone is one. The chain links TRBV3-1 (or the pseudogene TRBV3-2) to TRBJ2-1; D gene ambiguous. Germline V gene sequence: CDR1 LGHDT, CDR2 YNNKEL (reference sequence). The CDR3 totals 12 residues. Between the trimmed V and J ends, which lost 4 bases and 10 bases, there was a span of 11 bases. The CDR3 coding sequence is TGTGCCAGCAGCCGAGAAACAATCGAGCAGTTCTTC. Translating it yields CASSRETIEQFF.

The chain couples TRBV10-2 to TRBJ2-1; weak D call: TRBD1 (6 bases). CDR3 length: 15 residues. V was shortened by 4 bases and J by 7 bases, with 17 bases between the two germline ends. CDR1 and CDR2 from the germline V gene are WSHSY and SAAADI. The CDR3 loop is CASSGTSGVGNEQFF. The DNA for the CDR3 is TGCGCCAGCAGTGGGACCTCAGGGGTAGGGAATGAGCAGTTCTTC.

The gene calls are TRBV25-1 and TRBJ2-2, with 12 bases lining up with TRBD1. The CDR3 spans 16 residues. CDR1 is MGHDK, CDR2 SYGVNS, per germline. V gave up 3 bases and J gave up 6 bases; unmatched junction bases: 5. CDR3: CASSDPGQGAAGELFF. For the CDR3, the DNA is TGTGCCAGCAGTGACCCGGGACAGGGGGCAGCCGGGGAGCTGTTTTTT.

V is TRBV28 and J is TRBJ2-2; TRBD2 agrees at 9 bases. This CDR3 region has 21 residues. Germline CDR1 and CDR2: MDHEN and SYDVKM. V gave up 4 bases and J gave up 0 bases; unmatched junction bases: 18. CDR3 amino acids: CASSSGSWILAGDANTGELFF. CDR3 DNA: TGTGCCAGCAGTTCGGGGTCCTGGATCTTAGCGGGGGACGCGAACACCGGGGAGCTGTTTTTT.

The genes are TRBV5-1 and TRBJ2-1, with TRBD2 matching 10 bases. The V gene end was trimmed by 5 bases and the J gene end by 7 bases; junction bases not matched to a gene: 9. The CDR3 is made up of 15 amino acids. CDR1 and CDR2 from the germline V gene are SGHRS and YFSETQ. The CDR3 sequence is CASSWASGSQNEQFF. CDR3 nucleotide sequence: TGCGCCAGCAGTTGGGCTAGCGGGAGTCAGAATGAGCAGTTCTTC. The full variable domain, its missing parts supplied by reference TRBV5-1 and TRBJ2-1, is KAGVTQTPRYLIKTRGQQVTLSCSPISGHRSVSWYQQTPGQGLQFLFEYFSETQRNKGNFPGRFSGRQFSNSRSEMNVSTLELGDSALYLCASSWASGSQNEQFFGPGTRLTVL.

Only a few counts were recorded for this clone. This chain uses TRBV28 with TRBJ2-7, with 8 bases fitting TRBD1. Trimming removed 3 bases from V and 6 bases from J; junction bases left unmatched: 7. Germline CDR1 reads MDHEN; CDR2 reads SYDVKM. CDR3 length equals 14 residues. The chain's CDR3 is CASSFSGQGTEQYF. Written as DNA, the CDR3 is TGTGCCAGCAGTTTCTCAGGACAGGGCACCGAGCAGTACTTC. Supplemented by reference TRBV28 and TRBJ2-7, the full variable domain reads DVKVTQSSRYLVKRTGEKVFLECVQDMDHENMFWYRQDPGLGLRLIYFSYDVKMKEKGDIPEGYSVSREKKERFSLILESASTNQTSMYLCASSFSGQGTEQYFGPGTRLTVT.

V usage is TRBV9 and J usage is TRBJ2-7, with TRBD1 identical over 8 bases. V was pared by 0 bases and J by 7 bases, with 6 bases of the junction left unmatched. This CDR3 contains 14 residues. Per germline, CDR1 SGDLS and CDR2 YYNGEE. The CDR3 is CASSVAAGGYEQYF. Here the CDR3 DNA reads TGTGCCAGCAGCGTAGCGGCAGGGGGCTATGAGCAGTACTTC.

This rearrangement joins TRBV27 to TRBJ1-2; D is perhaps TRBD1 (5 bases). Germline V CDR1 and CDR2: MNHEY, SMNVEV (reference sequence). CDR3 length: 16 amino acids. The germline V and J ends were trimmed by 5 bases and 4 bases, with 20 bases remaining between them. This chain's CDR3 is CASSPQNQGLIYGYTF. CDR3 DNA sequence: TGTGCCAGCAGTCCCCAGAACCAGGGATTAATCTATGGCTACACCTTC.

This clone was seen repeatedly, ten times or more. The chain joins TRBV5-1 to TRBJ2-5, with D possibly matching TRBD2 (6 bases). The CDR3 contains 15 residues. V dropped 3 bases and J dropped 5 bases, with 17 bases sitting between them. Germline V gene sequence: CDR1 SGHRS, CDR2 YFSETQ. This CDR3 reads CASSSGTGTGETQYF. The CDR3 DNA sequence: TGCGCCAGCAGCTCCGGGACTGGAACGGGGGAGACCCAGTACTTC.

The chain combines TRBV23-1 with TRBJ2-7; TRBD2 might be the D (5 bases). TRBV23-1 is recorded as an ORF, its role being uncertain. The CDR3 length is 15 residues. Trimming took off 4 bases at V and 5 bases at J, with 18 bases between the two ends. This CDR3 reads CASSLSGSGYNEQYF. The CDR3 DNA reads as TGCGCCAGCAGTCTCTCGGGATCGGGGTACAACGAGCAGTACTTC.

A single count supports this clone. J is TRBJ1-1 and V is TRBV27; D possibly corresponds to TRBD1 (6 bases). CDR3 length equals 16 residues. V was cut by 1 base and J by 0 bases, with 12 bases left in between. Per the germline V gene, CDR1 is MNHEY and CDR2 is SMNVEV (reference sequence). In DNA, the CDR3 is TGTGCCAGCAGTTTATTGGCAGGGGCTATGAACACTGAAGCTTTCTTT. Its protein product is CASSLLAGAMNTEAFF.

V is TRBV5-4 and J is TRBJ2-7; 9 bases agree with TRBD1. The CDR3 extends over 14 amino acids. The trim removed 0 bases at V and 2 bases at J, leaving 0 bases unmatched. The germline V gene has CDR1 SGHNT and CDR2 YYREEE (reference sequence). CDR3 region: CASSLGTGAYEQYF. CDR3 bases: TGTGCCAGCAGCTTGGGGACAGGGGCCTACGAGCAGTACTTC.

The V and J genes are TRBV23-1 and TRBJ2-5, with D tentatively TRBD2 (5 bases). TRBV23-1 is annotated as an ORF whose role is uncertain. CDR3 length: 12 amino acids. Trimming removed 6 bases from V and 1 base from J, with 6 bases in between. DNA of the CDR3: TGCGCCAGCAGGGAGGCCCAAGAGACCCAGTACTTC. It translates to CASREAQETQYF.

This clone was picked up a small number of times. The rearrangement uses TRBV6-5 and TRBJ1-6; perhaps TRBD1 as D (5 bases). CDR3 length: 14 amino acids. Between the trimmed V and J ends, which lost 7 bases and 13 bases, there was a span of 20 bases. Germline V lookup: CDR1 MNHEY, CDR2 SVGAGI. The CDR3 is CASNIRGYGSPLHF. CDR3 nucleotides: TGTGCCAGCAACATAAGGGGATACGGTTCGCCCCTCCACTTT.

The V gene is TRBV28, the J gene TRBJ2-7; D may be TRBD1 (6 bases). Germline V gives CDR1 MDHEN, CDR2 SYDVKM. V lost 6 bases and J 1 base, leaving 19 bases between the germline ends. This CDR3 has 16 residues. This chain's CDR3 is CASRMSGVKGSYEQYF. In DNA, the CDR3 is TGTGCCAGCAGGATGTCAGGGGTTAAAGGATCCTACGAGCAGTACTTC.

CDR3 sequence: CASSPFLADNEQFF. CDR3 in DNA: TGTGCCAGCTCACCATTTCTAGCGGACAATGAGCAGTTCTTC. The V gene is TRBV18, the J gene TRBJ2-1, with 7 bases lining up with TRBD2. V lost 2 bases and J lost 5; bases outside the gene matches: 3. This CDR3 is 14 amino acids long. Germline CDR1 reads KGHSH; CDR2 reads LQKENI.

The chain employs TRBV7-2 and TRBJ2-7; D might be TRBD1 (8 bases). V was clipped by 4 bases and J by 3 bases, with 10 bases between them. Germline V lookup: CDR1 SGHTA, CDR2 FQGNSA. The CDR3 runs to 13 residues. The CDR3 DNA sequence: TGTGCCAGCAGCTACAGGGGGGGCTACGAGCAGTACTTC. Translated, it gives CASSYRGGYEQYF.

This clone was observed a handful of times. The chain employs TRBV5-1 and TRBJ2-1; 14 bases line up with TRBD2. V lost 5 bases to trimming and J lost 8 bases; unmatched junction nucleotides: 9. This CDR3 is 16 amino acids long. Looked up from germline, CDR1 is SGHRS and CDR2 is YFSETQ. The CDR3 loop reads CASSRGTSGSTDEQFF. The CDR3 DNA reads as TGCGCCAGCAGTCGTGGGACTAGCGGGAGCACTGATGAGCAGTTCTTC.

The rearrangement uses TRBV6-1 and TRBJ1-6; 8 nucleotides match TRBD1. The germline CDR1 and CDR2 sequences are MNHNS and SASEGT. Trimming took 1 base from V and 7 from J; bases not matched to a gene: 3. This CDR3 spans 15 amino acids. The CDR3 region is CASSEGTGMNSPLHF. CDR3 in DNA: TGTGCCAGCAGTGAAGGGACAGGGATGAATTCACCCCTCCACTTT.